These 26 T cell receptor beta chains originate from one sample sequenced in a study of T cells in Graves' hyperthyroidism and ophthalmopathy. Authors of the study amplified TCR beta CDR3 regions from RNA transcripts. An initial round of RT-PCR targeting the TCR CDR3 relied on the HTBI primer set. TCRdb analysed the multiplex PCR reads with MiXCR anew, one entry per CDR3 protein. Of approximately 530,000 distinct CDR3 sequences listed, roughly a sixth are singletons. Sequencing was done on a sample of blood. Receptor source: a woman younger than 30 with Graves' hyperthyroidism.

Regarding this clonotype: It may be a read error: a sequence one base away is much more abundant. For the CDR3, the DNA is TGTGCCAGCTCACCACCGTTCGAGACCCAGTACTTC. Residues: CASSPPFETQYF. This chain uses TRBV18 with TRBJ2-5; D uncertain. Per the germline V gene, CDR1 is KGHSH and CDR2 is LQKENI. Trimming stripped 0 bases from V and 5 bases from J, with 4 bases between. This CDR3 has 12 amino acids.

This clonotype was seen many times. The CDR3 sequence is CASSYSGTINEQFF. CDR3 DNA sequence: TGTGCCAGCAGTTACTCGGGGACTATCAATGAGCAGTTCTTC. V and J are TRBV6-5 and TRBJ2-1; 7 bases are shared with TRBD2. CDR3 length: 14 residues. The V and J ends lost 0 bases and 6 bases, in that order; junction bases with no gene match: 2. In germline, CDR1 is MNHEY, CDR2 SVGAGI.

Details on this clonotype: The junction does not match germline at one end; this may be a read error. The V gene is TRBV5-1, the J gene TRBJ2-3; the D gene could be TRBD1 or TRBD2 (5 bases each). CDR3 length equals 13 residues. Germline lookup yields CDR1 SGHRS and CDR2 YFSETQ. The DNA for the CDR3 is TGCGCCAGCGGCTTGCAGGGAGCAGATACGCAGTATTTT. As protein: CASGLQGADTQYF.

This clonotype was seen repeatedly, ten times or more. This rearrangement joins TRBV20-1 to TRBJ2-7, with TRBD1 identical over 8 bases. V shed 1 base and J 2 bases; nucleotides not matched to a gene: 16. Germline lookup yields CDR1 DFQATT and CDR2 SNEGSKA (reference sequence). The length of the CDR3 is 18 residues. Here the CDR3 DNA reads TGCAGTGCTAGAGGCAGGGGGCGACTCAAGCTAGCGACCTACGAGCAGTACTTC. Encoded protein: CSARGRGRLKLATYEQYF.

In this sample, this clonotype turned up many times. The rearrangement links TRBV2 to TRBJ2-5; 8 bases match TRBD1. Germline values: CDR1 SNHLY, CDR2 FYNNEI. Trimming cost V 3 bases and J 1 base; bases outside gene matches: 1. The CDR3 has 14 amino acids. The DNA of the CDR3 is TGTGCCAGCAGTGAGACAGGGGTCCAAGAGACCCAGTACTTC. It is translated as CASSETGVQETQYF.

This clonotype came up a few times. The V call is TRBV24-1, the J call TRBJ2-3, with 7 bases aligning to TRBD1. The CDR3 covers 17 residues. Germline V gene data show CDR1 as KGHDR and CDR2 as SFDVKD. The junction had 9 bases not matched to a gene; V was cut back by 4 bases and J by 0 bases. In nucleotides, the CDR3 is TGTGCCACCAGTGAGACGATGGGACAGTCAAGCACAGATACGCAGTATTTT. Translation: CATSETMGQSSTDTQYF.

This clonotype was detected ten times or more. The chain has TRBV3-1 and TRBJ1-1; tentatively, D is TRBD1 (6 bases). Germline CDR1 LGHDT, CDR2 YNNKEL (reference sequence). V was shortened by 5 bases and J by 6 bases, with 13 bases between the two germline ends. The CDR3 is 13 amino acids. CDR3 protein: CASSMTGTSEAFF. The CDR3 bases are TGTGCCAGCAGCATGACAGGTACCTCTGAAGCTTTCTTT.

This clonotype was picked up many times. The J gene is TRBJ2-3, the V gene TRBV14, with D hard to call. The CDR3 covers 15 residues. Germline lookup yields CDR1 SGHDN and CDR2 FVKESK. V lost 0 bases and J lost 5, with 12 bases in between. The CDR3 spells CASSQDWTVRDTQYF. CDR3 sequence (DNA): TGTGCCAGCAGCCAAGATTGGACGGTGCGAGATACGCAGTATTTT.

The chain recombines TRBV19 with TRBJ1-1; D is unclear. Per germline, CDR1 LNHDA and CDR2 SQIVND (reference sequence). There are 12 residues in the CDR3. V lost 5 bases to trimming and J lost 4 bases, with 8 bases between them. As DNA, the CDR3 is TGTGCCAGTAGTGCGGGGTTCACTGAAGCTTTCTTT. Protein: CASSAGFTEAFF.

A few counts support this clonotype. V usage is TRBV14 and J usage is TRBJ2-7; perhaps TRBD1 as D (5 bases). The length of the CDR3 is 14 residues. V was shortened by 3 bases and J by 3 bases, with 12 bases between the two germline ends. CDR1 SGHDN and CDR2 FVKESK come from the germline V gene. CDR3 sequence reads: CASSHLGRGYEQYF. CDR3 in DNA: TGTGCCAGCAGCCATCTAGGTAGGGGCTACGAGCAGTACTTC.

There are many counts of this clonotype. This chain joins TRBV5-6 and TRBJ1-2, with D uncertain. V shed 4 bases and J shed 2 bases, with 12 bases lying between them. The CDR3 totals 14 residues. Germline V lookup: CDR1 SGHDT, CDR2 YYEEEE. CDR3 region: CASSPTDGNYGYTF. As DNA, the CDR3 is TGTGCCAGCAGCCCAACCGACGGAAACTATGGCTACACCTTC.

This clonotype was seen more than once but under ten times. The chain is built from TRBV7-9 and TRBJ1-2, with 8 nucleotides matching TRBD1. V was pared by 6 bases and J by 8 bases, with 14 bases of the junction left unmatched. Germline CDR1 is SEHNR and CDR2 is FQNEAQ (reference sequence). The CDR3 has 15 amino acids. The CDR3 here is CASRFKTGADKGYTF. For the CDR3, the DNA is TGTGCCAGCAGGTTTAAGACAGGGGCGGATAAAGGCTACACCTTC. The full variable domain, with the rest looked up from reference TRBV7-9 and TRBJ1-2, is DTGVSQNPRHKITKRGQNVTFRCDPISEHNRLYWYRQTLGQGPEFLTYFQNEAQLEKSRLLSDRFSAERPKGSFSTLEIQRTEQGDSAMYLCASRFKTGADKGYTFGSGTRLTVV.

This clonotype was picked up a small number of times. The chain recombines TRBV5-1 with TRBJ1-6, with D tentatively TRBD1 (6 bases). The CDR3 consists of 15 residues. Trimming took 0 bases from V and 5 from J, leaving 9 bases between them. Germline CDR1 SGHRS, CDR2 YFSETQ. The CDR3 here is CASSLDRGHNSPLHF. The CDR3 DNA sequence: TGCGCCAGCAGCTTGGATCGGGGGCATAATTCACCCCTCCACTTT.

The table lists this clonotype with a few counts. The chain employs TRBV20-1 and TRBJ2-2; TRBD1 agrees at 9 bases. V lost 6 bases, J lost 7 bases, and 9 bases stayed unmatched. Germline CDR1 DFQATT, CDR2 SNEGSKA (reference sequence). The CDR3 covers 14 residues. CDR3 in DNA: TGCAGTGCGGGGAGGGACAGGGAAATCGGGGAGCTGTTTTTT. Translation gives CSAGRDREIGELFF.

This clonotype was counted at least ten times. The rearrangement uses TRBV28 and TRBJ2-1; D could derive from TRBD1 or TRBD2 (5 bases each). With 3 bases removed from V and 7 bases from J, the gap between germline ends came to 10 bases. The CDR3 sequence is 13 residues long. Germline loops: CDR1 MDHEN, CDR2 SYDVKM. The CDR3 DNA follows: TGTGCCAGCAGTTTGTCAGGGAGAAATGAGCAGTTCTTC. It yields the protein CASSLSGRNEQFF.

This clonotype was found many times. This chain links TRBV5-1 with TRBJ2-1; D possibly corresponds to TRBD2 (6 bases). Trimming removed 0 bases at V and 8 bases at J, with 12 bases between. The germline CDR1 and CDR2 sequences are SGHRS and YFSETQ. CDR3 length equals 14 residues. CDR3 sequence (DNA): TGCGCCAGCAGCTTGGCGGGAGAGGGGTATGAGCAGTTCTTC. Amino acids: CASSLAGEGYEQFF.

This clonotype was picked up many times. This sequence joins TRBV2 and TRBJ1-5; D is ambiguous. This CDR3 comprises 16 residues. Per germline, CDR1 SNHLY and CDR2 FYNNEI. V dropped 6 bases and J dropped 2 bases, with 17 bases sitting between them. CDR3 DNA: TGTGCCAGCAGGATTGGAGGTGGGTTTGGCAATCAGCCCCAGCATTTT. Translated, it gives CASRIGGGFGNQPQHF.

In the case of this clonotype: Mismatch with germline at one junction end may stem from a read error. The chain carries TRBV6-1 and TRBJ2-7, with D maybe TRBD2 (6 bases). In germline, CDR1 is MNHNS, CDR2 SASEGT. The CDR3 runs 13 residues. CDR3 loop: CATAEGYSHEQYF. DNA of the CDR3: TGTGCCACAGCGGAGGGCTACTCCCACGAGCAGTACTTC.

This clonotype was found a few times. The chain carries TRBV20-1 and TRBJ1-4; the D gene is possibly TRBD1 (5 bases). V shed 0 bases and J shed 2 bases, with 10 bases lying between them. Germline CDR1 and CDR2: DFQATT and SNEGSKA (reference sequence). This CDR3 has 15 residues. The CDR3 region is CSARDRRGTNEKLFF. The CDR3 coding sequence is TGCAGTGCTAGAGATCGGCGGGGGACTAATGAAAAACTGTTTTTT.

The genes are TRBV7-9 and TRBJ2-3; 8 bases match TRBD1. Trimming took 5 bases from V and 1 from J; bases not matched to a gene: 5. CDR3 length: 15 residues. Germline V CDR1 and CDR2: SEHNR, FQNEAQ (reference sequence). Here the CDR3 DNA reads TGTGCCAGCAGCCGCCCAGGGGGCGGCACAGATACGCAGTATTTT. Its protein is CASSRPGGGTDTQYF.

This clonotype was recorded at least ten times. This chain joins TRBV30 and TRBJ2-7, with 8 positions matching TRBD2. V lost 5 bases, J lost 3 bases, and 6 bases stayed unmatched. CDR1 is GTSNPN, CDR2 SVGIG, per germline (reference sequence). The CDR3 covers 13 residues. Here the CDR3 reads CAWSIAGIYEQYF. For the CDR3, the DNA is TGTGCCTGGTCAATAGCGGGAATCTACGAGCAGTACTTC.

This clonotype was observed many times. V and J are TRBV12-3 or TRBV12-4 and TRBJ1-2, with D maybe TRBD1 (5 bases). The CDR3 runs to 13 residues. V lost 8 bases, J lost 5 bases, and 15 bases lay in between. The CDR3 here is CASGRSGPYGYTF. The CDR3 DNA reads TGTGCCAGCGGGCGGTCGGGACCTTATGGCTACACCTTC.

As regards this clonotype: This may be a read error, as it is one base from a much larger clone. This rearrangement joins TRBV12-3 or TRBV12-4 to TRBJ2-3; possible D gene TRBD1, 5 bases. Trimming pared 1 base from V and 2 bases from J, leaving 10 bases between. The CDR3 length is 15 residues. The chain's CDR3 is CASSLVQGHTDTQYF. The CDR3 nucleotides read TGTGCCAGCAGTTTAGTCCAGGGCCACACAGATACGCAGTATTTT.

This clonotype was seen at least ten times. This chain links TRBV27 with TRBJ2-1, with TRBD1 as a possible D gene (6 bases). The CDR3 extends over 15 amino acids. The germline CDR1 and CDR2 sequences are MNHEY and SMNVEV (reference sequence). The V end lost 5 bases, the J end lost 2 bases, and 13 bases lay between the germline ends. CDR3 sequence reads: CASSHLGTPYNEQFF. The CDR3 coding sequence is TGTGCCAGCAGTCATCTCGGGACACCCTACAATGAGCAGTTCTTC.

In the case of this clonotype: A read error is possible here, since a much larger clone lies one base away. V is TRBV11-3 and J is TRBJ2-1, with 9 bases identical to TRBD2. With V trimmed by 5 bases and J by 10 bases, 12 bases remained unmatched. Germline V gives CDR1 SGHNT, CDR2 YENEEA. CDR3 size: 15 residues. The CDR3 spells CASSQISREGYEQFF. DNA of the CDR3: TGTGCCAGCAGCCAGATCTCGCGGGAGGGCTACGAGCAGTTCTTC.

This clonotype was seen only a few times. The chain couples TRBV29-1 to TRBJ2-5; 9 nucleotides agree with TRBD1. CDR3 length: 14 residues. CDR1 is SQVTM, CDR2 ANQGSEA, per germline. V dropped 7 bases and J dropped 6; count of bases not matched to a gene: 12. CDR3 loop: CSASPGTGLQTQYF. The CDR3 coding sequence is TGCAGCGCGTCTCCCGGGACAGGGTTACAGACCCAGTACTTC.